A single sample gave rise to the 10 T cell receptor beta chains below, sequenced in a study of shared clonotypes between healthy human individuals. Clones were read by immunoSEQ multiplex PCR, and TCRdb kept only the in-frame ones, dropping some. The sample holds about 2 million clones, roughly 96% seen once. The specimen was naive CD4+ T cells sorted from blood. Indicated subset: CD45RA+ positively selected. The receptor source for this set is a man between 18 and 35 years old in good health.

The chain carries TRBV5-4 and TRBJ2-7; maybe TRBD1 (5 bases). This CDR3 has 14 residues. The germline V gene encodes CDR1 SGHNT and CDR2 YYREEE (reference sequence). V was shortened by 4 bases and J by 5 bases, with 16 bases between the two germline ends. This CDR3 reads CASSPWGRTHEQYF. DNA of the CDR3: TGTGCCAGCAGCCCCTGGGGCAGGACCCACGAGCAGTACTTC.

The chain has TRBV4-3 and TRBJ1-2; 12 nucleotides match TRBD1. Germline CDR1 and CDR2: LGHNA and YSLEER. The trim removed 1 base at V and 4 bases at J, leaving 13 bases unmatched. CDR3 length equals 19 residues. CDR3 in amino acids: CASSQGAWGQGAESYGYTF. The CDR3, as DNA: TGCGCCAGCAGCCAAGGCGCCTGGGGACAGGGGGCCGAAAGCTATGGCTACACCTTC.

This chain connects TRBV5-4 to TRBJ1-4; D perhaps matches TRBD1 (5 bases). The CDR3 sequence is 13 residues long. Trimming cost V 1 base and J 7 bases, with 8 bases left between them. Germline V CDR1 and CDR2: SGHNT, YYREEE (reference sequence). The CDR3 protein is CASSLIGGEKLFF. CDR3 nucleotides: TGTGCCAGCAGCTTGATTGGGGGTGAAAAACTGTTTTTT. The whole variable domain, filled in from reference TRBV5-4 and TRBJ1-4, reads ETGVTQSPTHLIKTRGQQVTLRCSSQSGHNTVSWYQQALGQGPQFIFQYYREEENGRGNFPPRFSGLQFPNYSSELNVNALELDDSALYLCASSLIGGEKLFFGSGTQLSVL.

The chain recombines TRBV6-6 with TRBJ1-2; D uncertain. V lost 3 bases, J lost 3 bases, and 8 bases lay in between. Per germline, CDR1 MNHNY and CDR2 SVGAGI (reference sequence). CDR3 length equals 13 residues. As DNA, the CDR3 is TGTGCCAGCAGTTATGACACCGACTATGGCTACACCTTC. Its protein is CASSYDTDYGYTF.

The V gene is TRBV5-4, the J gene TRBJ1-2; possible D gene TRBD1, 5 bases. The CDR3 totals 14 residues. The V gene lost 4 bases and the J gene lost 2 bases, with 12 bases spanning the gap. CDR1 is SGHNT, CDR2 YYREEE, per germline (reference sequence). CDR3 nucleotide sequence: TGTGCCAGCAGCCGGGGGACCGACAACTATGGCTACACCTTC. This sequence encodes CASSRGTDNYGYTF.

V usage is TRBV7-8 and J usage is TRBJ1-2; D call uncertain. The V gene's germline CDR1 is SGHVS and CDR2 FQNEAQ. Trimming left V 4 bases short and J 1 base short, with 13 bases between. The CDR3 length is 15 residues. The CDR3 reads CASSSLRADNYGYTF. The CDR3 coding sequence is TGTGCCAGCAGCTCGCTACGGGCAGATAACTATGGCTACACCTTC.

This chain joins TRBV19 and TRBJ1-4; D is undetermined. V lost 6 bases to trimming and J lost 1 base, with 12 bases between them. The CDR3 spans 15 residues. CDR1 is LNHDA and CDR2 is SQIVND in the germline V gene (reference sequence). CDR3 protein: CASRKQRGTNEKLFF. CDR3 nucleotide sequence: TGTGCCAGTAGGAAACAACGGGGAACTAATGAAAAACTGTTTTTT.

The gene calls are TRBV9 and TRBJ2-3, with a weak D call TRBD1 (6 bases). CDR1 and CDR2 from the germline V gene are SGDLS and YYNGEE. This CDR3 contains 15 residues. Trimming took off 0 bases at V and 4 bases at J, with 12 bases between the two ends. CDR3 sequence (DNA): TGTGCCAGCAGCGTAGAGGGCAGGGGTTCAGATACGCAGTATTTT. This translates into CASSVEGRGSDTQYF.

The rearrangement links TRBV7-2 to TRBJ2-7; D may match TRBD1 or TRBD2 (6 bases each). The germline gives CDR1 SGHTA, CDR2 FQGNSA. The CDR3 contains 14 residues. Trimming stripped 1 base from V and 1 base from J, with 8 bases between. The CDR3: CASSLEGGSYEQYF. The DNA for the CDR3 is TGTGCCAGCAGCTTAGAAGGGGGGTCCTACGAGCAGTACTTC. The full variable domain, with the rest looked up from reference TRBV7-2 and TRBJ2-7, is GAGVSQSPSNKVTEKGKDVELRCDPISGHTALYWYRQSLGQGLEFLIYFQGNSAPDKSGLPSDRFSAERTGGSVSTLTIQRTQQEDSAVYLCASSLEGGSYEQYFGPGTRLTVT.

The chain joins TRBV11-3 to TRBJ2-2; 7 nucleotides agree with TRBD1. The CDR3 length is 17 residues. Germline lookup yields CDR1 SGHNT and CDR2 YENEEA. V lost 3 bases and J lost 6; bases outside the gene matches: 13. The chain's CDR3 is CASSFDGTALGSGELFF. In DNA, the CDR3 is TGTGCCAGCAGCTTTGATGGGACAGCCCTGGGGTCCGGGGAGCTGTTTTTT.